This T cell receptor beta chain appears in the sequencing data of a study of siplizumab effects on memory and regulatory T cells. It was about 100,000 TCR templates that were assayed per sample. Here immunoSEQ multiplex PCR was the method, and the copy in TCRdb shows in-frame clones only, minus some. Found here are tens of thousands of clones, less than 90% of them singletons; the top ten hold 3.5% to 4%. Study results and limitations: Both greater diversity than memory cells and a major contribution to the alloresponse seemed to characterize naive T cells. Of the proliferating CD4+ or CD8+ clones, roughly 80-96% lacked a naive or memory phenotype that could be assigned.

The CDR3 length is 13 residues. Germline values: CDR1 SNHLY, CDR2 FYNNEI. Trimming stripped 5 bases from V and 4 bases from J, with 11 bases between. Concerning this clone: Its antigen is still unknown.

Sequencing was performed on memory CD4+ T cells sorted from blood. The chain combines TRBV2 with TRBJ1-1, with D maybe TRBD1 (6 bases). The receptor was isolated from a human donor in good health. The CDR3 is CASSYRDFTEAFF. CDR3 DNA sequence: TGTGCCAGCAGTTACAGGGATTTCACTGAAGCTTTCTTT.